This note documents a single TCR beta chain sequence. This CDR3 is built from 12 residues. The germline V and J ends were trimmed by 5 bases and 6 bases, with 10 bases remaining between them. CDR1 and CDR2 from the germline V gene are SGHAT and FQNNGV. This specimen belongs to a study of blood T cell repertoires in COVID-19. As handled by the study authors: It was from reference gene primer amplification that nucleated cell counts were estimated. Using immunoSEQ multiplex PCR, the repertoire was profiled, and TCRdb retains in-frame clones only, with some absent. Clone size and V and J calls were adopted from that table, with D and trimming inferred from the DNA. Among about 81,000 clones listed, 84% were seen once.

This TCR was recovered from a human donor in a cohort sampled during active COVID-19. This chain joins TRBV11-2 and TRBJ1-1; no reliable D call. The sample was peripheral blood. For the CDR3, the DNA is TGTGCCAGCAGCCAGACACCCCCTGAAGCTTTCTTT. As protein: CASSQTPPEAFF.